This paragraph reports one T cell receptor (beta chain). This record comes from a study of blood T cell repertoires in COVID-19. Assay: immunoSEQ multiplex PCR; the TCRdb copy retains only in-frame clones and omits some. Here the sample spans roughly 250,000 clones, about 90% being singletons. Germline V gene sequence: CDR1 MNHEY, CDR2 SVGAGI. Trimming at V came to 8 bases and at J to 0 bases, leaving 6 bases not matched to a gene. The CDR3 has 14 residues. Recruited during active infection, patients (from Seattle) were subsequently followed longitudinally. The sample was peripheral blood. This clonotype was sampled from a man aged 30-40 years with COVID-19, enrolled during active disease. The chain combines TRBV6-5 with TRBJ2-7; 8 bases line up with TRBD1. This CDR3 reads CASRTGGPSYEQYF. The CDR3 coding sequence is TGTGCCAGCCGAACAGGGGGTCCCTCCTACGAGCAGTACTTC.